This T cell receptor beta chain was identified in a study of cytomegalovirus exposure and HLA in healthy donors. The CDR3 has 14 residues. V was shortened by 4 bases and J by 0 bases, with 9 bases between the two germline ends. CDR1 ENHRY and CDR2 SYGVKD come from the germline V gene. A multiplex PCR was run with 60 Vbeta primers and 13 Jbeta primers. The protocol was immunoSEQ multiplex PCR, while the TCRdb copy is restricted to in-frame clones and leaves out a portion. This sample's clone table lists 200,000 to 250,000 clones. The clonotype originates from a woman younger than 45 in good health and CMV-seropositive. This chain uses TRBV10-3 with TRBJ1-1; D is possibly TRBD1 (6 bases). Sequencing used PBMCs. This CDR3 is CAISVDSLNTEAFF. The CDR3 nucleotides read TGTGCCATCAGTGTGGACAGTTTGAACACTGAAGCTTTCTTT.